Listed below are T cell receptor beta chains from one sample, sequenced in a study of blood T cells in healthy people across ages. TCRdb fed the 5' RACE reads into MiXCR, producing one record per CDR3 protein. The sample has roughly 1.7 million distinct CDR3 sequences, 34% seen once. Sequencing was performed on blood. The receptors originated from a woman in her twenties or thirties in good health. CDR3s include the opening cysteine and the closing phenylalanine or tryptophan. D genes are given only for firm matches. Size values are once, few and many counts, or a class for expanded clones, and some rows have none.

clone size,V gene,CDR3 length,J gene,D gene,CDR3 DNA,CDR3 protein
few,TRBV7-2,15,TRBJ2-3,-,TGTGCCAGCAGCTTGAGCGCGGCCACCACAGATACGCAGTATTTT,CASSLSAATTDTQYF
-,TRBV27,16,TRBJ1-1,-,TGTGCCAGCAGTTTATATTTTAAGGGCGGGAACACTGAAGCTTTCTTT,CASSLYFKGGNTEAFF
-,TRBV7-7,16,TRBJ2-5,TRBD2,TGTGCCAGCACCGACGGGGTAGCGGGATTACAAGAGACCCAGTACTTC,CASTDGVAGLQETQYF
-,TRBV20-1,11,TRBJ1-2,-,TGCAGTGCTTCTGGGACTAATGGCTACACCTTC,CSASGTNGYTF
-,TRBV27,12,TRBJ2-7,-,TGTGCCAGCAGAGGGGTAGGGTACGAGCAGTACTTC,CASRGVGYEQYF
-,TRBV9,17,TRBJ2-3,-,TGTGCCAGCAGCAACCCTAGGTGGGCGGTAAGATCATATACGCAGTATTTT,CASSNPRWAVRSYTQYF
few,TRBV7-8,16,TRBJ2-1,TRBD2,TGTGCCAGCAGCTTGAGCAGTCAAGCGGGGAGAAATGAGCAGTTCTTC,CASSLSSQAGRNEQFF
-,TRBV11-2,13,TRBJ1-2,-,TGTGCCAGCAGCTTCAACCGGAAAAGCGGCTACACCTTC,CASSFNRKSGYTF
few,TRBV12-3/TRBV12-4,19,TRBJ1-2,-,TGTGCCAGCAGTTCGCCTCCGGGACTCCGCCACTTTTTTAACTATGGCTACACCTTC,CASSSPPGLRHFFNYGYTF
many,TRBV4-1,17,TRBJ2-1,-,TGCGCCAGCAGCCAAGGAGGGGTGGGACTGGGGTACAATGAGCAGTTCTTC,CASSQGGVGLGYNEQFF
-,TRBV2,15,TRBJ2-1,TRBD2,TGTGCCAGCAGTGAAGCGGGGACTAGCGGGGGGCCTAAGTTCTTC,CASSEAGTSGGPKFF
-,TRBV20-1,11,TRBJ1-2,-,TGCAGTGCTAGAGATGGGTTGGGCTACACCTTC,CSARDGLGYTF
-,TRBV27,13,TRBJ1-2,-,TGTGCCAGCAGGGCAGCCCGGGACTATGGCTACACCTTC,CASRAARDYGYTF
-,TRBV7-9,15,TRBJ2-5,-,TGTGCCAGCAGCTTAGAGAGGCTGAAGGGAGAGACCCAGTACTTC,CASSLERLKGETQYF
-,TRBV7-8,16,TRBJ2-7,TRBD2,TGTGCCAGCAGCTCGGTACTAGCGGGGGGGCTGGTCGAGCAGTACTTC,CASSSVLAGGLVEQYF
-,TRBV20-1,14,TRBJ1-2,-,TGCAGTGCTTCATCTACCCCAGGAAACTATGGCTACACCTTC,CSASSTPGNYGYTF
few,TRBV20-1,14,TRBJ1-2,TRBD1,TGCAGTGCTAGGTCACAGGGGATCCACTATGGCTACACCTTC,CSARSQGIHYGYTF
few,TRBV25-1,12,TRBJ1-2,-,TGTGCCAGCAGTGAATTGAGGGGTGGCTACACCTTC,CASSELRGGYTF
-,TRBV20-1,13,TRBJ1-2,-,TGCAGTGCTAGCCATCGGGCATGGGATGGCTACACCTTC,CSASHRAWDGYTF
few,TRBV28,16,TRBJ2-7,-,TGTGCCAGCAGTATACTCTCGGCAGGAAGCAATTACGAGCAGTACTTC,CASSILSAGSNYEQYF
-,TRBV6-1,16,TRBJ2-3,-,TGTGCCAGCAGTGAAGGGGTGGGGGGTCCCACAGATACGCAGTATTTT,CASSEGVGGPTDTQYF
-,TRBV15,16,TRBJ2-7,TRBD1,TGTGCCACCAGCAGAAAGAGGGGGCGCGTCTACTACGAGCAGTACTTC,CATSRKRGRVYYEQYF
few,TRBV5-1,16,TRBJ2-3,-,TGCGCCAGCAGCTTGGAAGGGGGTCCTAGCACAGATACGCAGTATTTT,CASSLEGGPSTDTQYF
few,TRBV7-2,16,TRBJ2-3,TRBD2,TGTGCCAGCAGCTTCGGGAGGGGCAGGGGCACAGATACGCAGTATTTT,CASSFGRGRGTDTQYF
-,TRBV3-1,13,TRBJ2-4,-,TGTGCCAGCAGCTTCCGGATCGAAAACATTCAGTACTTC,CASSFRIENIQYF
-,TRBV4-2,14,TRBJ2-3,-,TGTGCCAGCAGCCGCAACCCGGGGACCGATACGCAGTATTTT,CASSRNPGTDTQYF
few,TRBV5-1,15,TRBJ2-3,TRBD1,TGCGCCAGCAGTCGGACAGGGGCCATCACAGATACGCAGTATTTT,CASSRTGAITDTQYF
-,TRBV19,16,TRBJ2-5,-,TGTGCCAGTAGCCCCCTCGTGGGGGGTCCGCAAGAGACCCAGTACTTC,CASSPLVGGPQETQYF
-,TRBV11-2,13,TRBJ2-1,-,TGTGCCAGCAGCTTATCAGACGACAATGAGCAGTTCTTC,CASSLSDDNEQFF
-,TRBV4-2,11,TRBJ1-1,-,TGTGTCAGCAGCCAGGCGACTGAAGCTTTCTTT,CVSSQATEAFF
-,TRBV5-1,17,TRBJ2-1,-,TGCGCCAGCAGCTGGGGGATCATGCGGGACCGTTACAATGAGCAGTTCTTC,CASSWGIMRDRYNEQFF
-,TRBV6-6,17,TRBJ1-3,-,TGTGCCAGCAGTTACTCGACTGGGCCCGGGTCCGGAAACACCATATATTTT,CASSYSTGPGSGNTIYF
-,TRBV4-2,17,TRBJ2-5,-,TGTGCCAGCAGCCGCCTCCGTTCTGGTGGGGGACAAGAGACCCAGTACTTC,CASSRLRSGGGQETQYF
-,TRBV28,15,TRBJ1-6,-,TGTGCCAGCAGTTCTGCAGGGGAAGAGAATTCACCCCTCCACTTT,CASSSAGEENSPLHF
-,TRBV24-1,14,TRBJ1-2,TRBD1,TGTGCCACCAGTGAAGGTGGGACAGAAGATGGCTACACCTTC,CATSEGGTEDGYTF
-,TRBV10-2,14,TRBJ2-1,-,TGCGCCAGCAGTGAGGGCGTTTTCTACAATGAGCAGTTCTTC,CASSEGVFYNEQFF
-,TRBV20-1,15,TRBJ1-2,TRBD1,TGCAGTGCTAGAGATACCACAGGGGGAGCGGAGGGCTACACCTTC,CSARDTTGGAEGYTF
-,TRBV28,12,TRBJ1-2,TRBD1,TGTGCCAGCATGAGACAGGGAGTCGACTACACCTTC,CASMRQGVDYTF
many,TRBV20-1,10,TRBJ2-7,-,TGCAGTGCTATTCGGGGCGAGCAGTACTTC,CSAIRGEQYF
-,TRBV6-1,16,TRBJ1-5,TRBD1,TGTGCCAGCAGTCCCATAACGGGACAGGCGAATCAGCCCCAGCATTTT,CASSPITGQANQPQHF
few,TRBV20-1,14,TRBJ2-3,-,TGCAGTGCTATCGGACGCGATAACACAGATACGCAGTATTTT,CSAIGRDNTDTQYF
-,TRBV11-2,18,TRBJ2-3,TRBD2,TGTGCCAGCAGCTTAGAGGTCCTAGCGGGAGGGCCCGGGGATACGCAGTATTTT,CASSLEVLAGGPGDTQYF
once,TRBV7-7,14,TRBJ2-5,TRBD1,TGTGCCAGCAGCTGGGACAGCCGTCAAGAGACCCAGTACTTC,CASSWDSRQETQYF
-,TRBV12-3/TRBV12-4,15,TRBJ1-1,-,TGTGCCAGCAGTTTAGCGGGAGGTAGCGCGACTGAAGCTTTCTTT,CASSLAGGSATEAFF
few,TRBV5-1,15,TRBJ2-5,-,TGCGCCAGCAGCTCCAACGGAAGGTCGCAAGAGACCCAGTACTTC,CASSSNGRSQETQYF
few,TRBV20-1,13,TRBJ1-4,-,TGCAGTGCTAGATTCAGGGAAGGAGAAAAACTGTTTTTT,CSARFREGEKLFF
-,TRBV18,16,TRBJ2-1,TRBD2,TGTGCCAGCTCATTCTCCATGCTAGCGGGTTATAATGAGCAGTTCTTC,CASSFSMLAGYNEQFF
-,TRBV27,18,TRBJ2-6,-,TGTGCCAGCAGTTTAGGTATCGCTCCAAGCCCCGGGGCCAACATCCTGACTTTC,CASSLGIAPSPGANILTF
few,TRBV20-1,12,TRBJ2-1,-,TGCAGTGCTATCAGGGGCGAGGATGAGCAGTTCTTC,CSAIRGEDEQFF
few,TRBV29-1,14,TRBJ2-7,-,TGCAGCGTTGAGGGGGTCCAAGGTCCGGACGAGCAGTACTTC,CSVEGVQGPDEQYF
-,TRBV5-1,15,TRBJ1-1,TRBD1,TGCGCCAGCAGCTCGTACGGGACAGGGGGGACTGAAGCTTTCTTT,CASSSYGTGGTEAFF
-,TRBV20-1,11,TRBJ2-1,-,TGCAGTGCTAAAGACCCCAATGAGCAGTTCTTC,CSAKDPNEQFF
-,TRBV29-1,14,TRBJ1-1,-,TGCAGCGTTGGGAACCCCCAGTCCAACACTGAAGCTTTCTTT,CSVGNPQSNTEAFF